The rows below give T cell receptor beta chains drawn from one sample of a study of Tregs in tolerant kidney transplant recipients. Sequenced by immunoSEQ multiplex PCR; TCRdb stores in-frame clones only, minus some. Counted here are tens of thousands of clones, about 90% occurring once; the ten biggest clones make up 0.7%. The sample comprised Tregs from blood. The receptors were sampled from a human donor in good health. Each CDR3 is given with its conserved first and last residue. A D gene is named only where the DNA matches it firmly. Part of the rows lack a size; the others show once, few, many or a class for expanded clones.

J,D,size,V,CDR3,DNA
TRBJ1-2,TRBD1,once,TRBV9,CASSGIGTASYGYTF,TGTGCCAGCAGCGGCATCGGGACAGCTAGCTATGGCTACACCTTC
TRBJ1-2,TRBD1,-,TRBV30,CAWKQGATYGYTF,TGTGCCTGGAAACAGGGGGCTACCTATGGCTACACCTTC
TRBJ2-5,TRBD2,-,TRBV5-4,CAFNPLARGGETQYF,TGTGCTTTTAACCCCCTTGCCCGCGGGGGAGAGACCCAGTACTTC
TRBJ1-5,-,once,TRBV6-5,CASATGYRNQPQHF,TGTGCCAGCGCCACAGGGTATCGCAATCAGCCCCAGCATTTT
TRBJ1-1,TRBD1,-,TRBV6-1,CATARGLGTEAFF,TGTGCCACCGCGAGGGGGCTTGGCACTGAAGCTTTCTTT
TRBJ2-3,-,once,TRBV5-4,CASSPWTEASTDTQYF,TGTGCCAGCAGCCCCTGGACGGAGGCTAGCACAGATACGCAGTATTTT
TRBJ2-1,TRBD2,once,TRBV5-1,CASSLSSGGNNEQFF,TGCGCCAGCAGCTTGAGTAGCGGGGGAAACAATGAGCAGTTCTTC
TRBJ1-3,-,-,TRBV2,CASSSRRPASGNTIYF,TGTGCCAGCAGCTCCCGGCGGCCGGCAAGTGGAAACACCATATATTTT
TRBJ2-7,TRBD1,-,TRBV5-6,CASSRTGFNEQYF,TGTGCCAGCAGTAGGACAGGCTTTAACGAGCAGTACTTC
TRBJ2-7,-,-,TRBV5-1,CASSLMGSLSYEQYF,TGCGCCAGCAGCCTAATGGGCAGTCTCTCCTACGAGCAGTACTTC
TRBJ1-1,-,-,TRBV6-6,CASSYGGGTTEAFF,TGTGCCAGCAGTTACGGGGGTGGCACCACTGAAGCTTTCTTT
TRBJ2-1,-,-,TRBV30,CAWRGRSVIFYNEQFF,TGTGCCTGGAGGGGCAGGTCAGTAATTTTCTACAATGAGCAGTTCTTC
TRBJ1-3,-,-,TRBV5-1,CASSLAGGLGGNTIYF,TGCGCCAGCAGCTTGGCCGGGGGGCTGGGAGGAAACACCATATATTTT
TRBJ2-1,-,few,TRBV9,CASSLTGIYNEQFF,TGTGCCAGCAGCTTGACTGGGATCTACAATGAGCAGTTCTTC
TRBJ1-1,TRBD1,-,TRBV4-1,CASSQDPRGTEAFF,TGCGCCAGCAGCCAAGACCCCAGGGGGACTGAAGCTTTCTTT
TRBJ2-4,-,-,TRBV7-9,CASSPSALIQYF,TGTGCCAGCAGCCCCTCCGCTCTCATTCAGTACTTC
TRBJ2-1,-,-,TRBV6-5,CASSYSSYNEQFF,TGTGCCAGCAGTTACTCCTCCTACAATGAGCAGTTCTTC
TRBJ1-1,-,-,TRBV5-1,CASSLVWGPGAEAFF,TGCGCCAGCAGCTTGGTATGGGGGCCGGGGGCTGAAGCTTTCTTT
TRBJ1-5,TRBD1,-,TRBV19,CASSMGQGPYQPQHF,TGTGCCAGTAGTATGGGACAGGGTCCGTATCAGCCCCAGCATTTT
TRBJ1-2,TRBD1,-,TRBV7-9,CASSPGQGGYGYTF,TGTGCCAGCAGCCCCGGACAGGGGGGGTATGGCTACACCTTC
TRBJ2-1,-,-,TRBV5-1,CASRSGNYEQFF,TGCGCCAGCAGATCCGGGAACTATGAGCAGTTCTTC
TRBJ2-5,-,-,TRBV29-1,CSAPSRVGQETQYF,TGCAGCGCCCCCTCACGGGTGGGTCAAGAGACCCAGTACTTC
TRBJ2-3,TRBD2,-,TRBV5-1,CASALDTGGTDTQYF,TGCGCCAGCGCTCTCGACACGGGGGGGACAGATACGCAGTATTTT
TRBJ2-7,-,-,TRBV19,CASSRVKGVSYEQYF,TGTGCCAGTAGTAGGGTAAAGGGGGTCTCCTACGAGCAGTACTTC
TRBJ1-2,-,-,TRBV5-1,CASSFLGPYGYTF,TGCGCCAGCAGCTTTTTGGGCCCCTATGGCTACACCTTC
TRBJ1-2,-,-,TRBV27,CASSLFGPGWLANYGYTF,-
TRBJ2-3,-,-,TRBV11-2,CASSQNTDTQYF,TGTGCCAGCAGCCAAAACACAGATACGCAGTATTTT
TRBJ2-3,-,-,TRBV18,CASSPTGVRGDTQYF,TGTGCCAGCTCTCCCACGGGGGTTCGGGGAGATACGCAGTATTTT
TRBJ2-7,TRBD1,-,TRBV7-2,CASSLAARTGPNYEQYF,TGTGCCAGCAGCTTAGCGGCTAGGACAGGGCCGAACTACGAGCAGTACTTC
TRBJ2-7,TRBD1,-,TRBV6-1,CASSRSGTGGGQYF,TGTGCCAGCAGCCGCTCCGGGACAGGGGGAGGGCAGTACTTC
TRBJ2-4,-,-,TRBV9,CASSVTPRAGEDIQYF,TGTGCCAGCAGCGTAACTCCGCGGGCCGGGGAGGACATTCAGTACTTC
TRBJ2-7,TRBD1,-,TRBV11-2,CASSLEQGYSAQYF,TGTGCCAGCAGCTTAGAACAGGGGTATTCAGCGCAGTACTTC
TRBJ1-1,TRBD1,once,TRBV9,CASSPTQGGVTEAFF,TGTGCCAGCAGCCCCACCCAGGGGGGGGTCACTGAAGCTTTCTTT
TRBJ2-3,TRBD2,-,TRBV7-8,CASSPLAGGGADTQYF,TGTGCCAGCAGCCCTTTAGCGGGAGGGGGGGCAGATACGCAGTATTTT
TRBJ1-5,-,-,TRBV5-6,CASSLRGVRNQPQHF,TGTGCCAGCAGCTTGCGGGGGGTCCGCAATCAGCCCCAGCATTTT
TRBJ2-7,TRBD1,-,TRBV12-5,CASGLLTGGNRGEQYF,TGTGCTAGTGGCCTCTTGACAGGGGGCAACAGGGGCGAGCAGTACTTC
TRBJ1-1,-,-,TRBV2,CASSYSGVLNTEAFF,TGTGCCAGCAGTTATTCAGGAGTCTTGAACACTGAAGCTTTCTTT
TRBJ2-7,-,-,TRBV12-5,CASGLISRGNEQYF,TGTGCTAGTGGTTTGATATCCCGGGGTAACGAGCAGTACTTC
TRBJ2-1,-,-,TRBV7-2,CASSLVGTSYNEQFF,TGTGCCAGCAGCTTAGTCGGGACCTCCTACAATGAGCAGTTCTTC
TRBJ2-7,-,-,TRBV14,CASSQGFTDSYEQYF,TGTGCCAGCAGCCAAGGTTTCACAGACTCCTACGAGCAGTACTTC